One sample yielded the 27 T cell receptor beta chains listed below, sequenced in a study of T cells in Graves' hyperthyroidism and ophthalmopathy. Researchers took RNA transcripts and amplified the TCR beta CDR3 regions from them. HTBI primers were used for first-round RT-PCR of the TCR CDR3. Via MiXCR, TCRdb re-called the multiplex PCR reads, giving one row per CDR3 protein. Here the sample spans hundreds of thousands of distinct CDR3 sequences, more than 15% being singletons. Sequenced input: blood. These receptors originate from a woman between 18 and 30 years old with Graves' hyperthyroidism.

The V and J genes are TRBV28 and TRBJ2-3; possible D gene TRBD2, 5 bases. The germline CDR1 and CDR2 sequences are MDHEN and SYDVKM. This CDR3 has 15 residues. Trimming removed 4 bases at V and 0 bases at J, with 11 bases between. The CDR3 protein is CASSSSPTSTDTQYF. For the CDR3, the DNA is TGTGCCAGCAGTTCTAGCCCAACTAGCACAGATACGCAGTATTTT.

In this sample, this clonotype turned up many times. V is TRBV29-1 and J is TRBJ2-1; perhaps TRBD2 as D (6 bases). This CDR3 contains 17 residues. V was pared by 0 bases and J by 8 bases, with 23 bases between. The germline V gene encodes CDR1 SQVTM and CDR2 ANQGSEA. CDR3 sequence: CSVEDPAGLRDDDEQFF. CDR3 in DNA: TGCAGCGTTGAAGATCCCGCGGGGCTGAGAGATGACGATGAGCAGTTCTTC.

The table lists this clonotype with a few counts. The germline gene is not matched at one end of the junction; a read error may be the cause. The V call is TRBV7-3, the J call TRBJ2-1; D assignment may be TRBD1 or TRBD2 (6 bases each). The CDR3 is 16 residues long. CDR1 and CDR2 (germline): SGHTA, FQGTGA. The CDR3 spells CASSLTAQRRGNGQFF. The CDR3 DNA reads TGTGCCAGCAGCTTAACCGCCCAGCGGAGGGGGAATGGGCAGTTCTTC.

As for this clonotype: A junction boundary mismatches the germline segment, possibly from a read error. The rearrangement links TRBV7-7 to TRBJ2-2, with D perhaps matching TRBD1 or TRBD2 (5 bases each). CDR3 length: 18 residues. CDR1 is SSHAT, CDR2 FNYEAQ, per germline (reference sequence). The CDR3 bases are TGTGCTAGCAGCTTAGGCCAACCGGGACCCAGAGGACCCGGGGAGCTGTTTTTT. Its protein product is CASSLGQPGPRGPGELFF.

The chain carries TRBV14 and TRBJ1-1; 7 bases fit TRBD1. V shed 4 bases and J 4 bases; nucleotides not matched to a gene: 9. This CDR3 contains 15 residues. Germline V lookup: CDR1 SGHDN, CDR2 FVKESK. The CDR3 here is CASSPRIQGGTEAFF. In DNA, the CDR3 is TGTGCCAGCAGCCCCCGGATCCAGGGGGGCACTGAAGCTTTCTTT. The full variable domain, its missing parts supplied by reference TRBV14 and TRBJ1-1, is EAGVTQFPSHSVIEKGQTVTLRCDPISGHDNLYWYRRVMGKEIKFLLHFVKESKQDESGMPNNRFLAERTGGTYSTLKVQPAELEDSGVYFCASSPRIQGGTEAFFGQGTRLTVV.

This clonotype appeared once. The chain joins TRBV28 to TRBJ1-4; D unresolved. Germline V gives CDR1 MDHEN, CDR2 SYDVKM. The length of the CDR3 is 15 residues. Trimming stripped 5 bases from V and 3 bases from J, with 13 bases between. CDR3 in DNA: TGTGCCAGCAGTCCCGACCCCTATCCTAATGAAAAACTGTTTTTT. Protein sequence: CASSPDPYPNEKLFF.

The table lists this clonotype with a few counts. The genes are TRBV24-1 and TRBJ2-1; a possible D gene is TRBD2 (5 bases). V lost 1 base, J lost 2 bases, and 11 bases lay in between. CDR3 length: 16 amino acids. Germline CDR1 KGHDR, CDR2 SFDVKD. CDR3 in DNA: TGTGCCACCAGTGATTTTAGCGCGGCCGCCTACAATGAGCAGTTCTTC. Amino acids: CATSDFSAAAYNEQFF.

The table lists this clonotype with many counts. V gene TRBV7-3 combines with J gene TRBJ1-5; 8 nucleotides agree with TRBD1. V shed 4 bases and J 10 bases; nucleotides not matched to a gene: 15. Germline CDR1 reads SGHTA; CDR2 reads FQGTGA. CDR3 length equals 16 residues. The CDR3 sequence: CASSSFGWRTGCPQHF. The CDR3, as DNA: TGTGCCAGCAGCTCGTTCGGATGGCGGACAGGGTGCCCCCAGCATTTT.

CDR3 amino acids: CASSYYSQSSYEQYF. The CDR3 coding sequence is TGTGCCAGCAGTTACTACTCCCAAAGCTCCTACGAGCAGTACTTC. V gene TRBV6-2 or TRBV6-3 combines with J gene TRBJ2-7; no clear D. V lost 1 base and J 0 bases, leaving 10 bases between the germline ends. This CDR3 comprises 15 residues. Germline V lookup: CDR1 MNHEY, CDR2 SVGEGT.

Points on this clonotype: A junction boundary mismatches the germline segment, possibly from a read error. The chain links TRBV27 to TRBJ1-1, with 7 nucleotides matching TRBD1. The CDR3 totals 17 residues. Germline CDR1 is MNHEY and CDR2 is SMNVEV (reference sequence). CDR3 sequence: CASGLTLLRQGITEAFF. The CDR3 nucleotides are TGTGCCAGCGGTTTGACCCTGCTTCGACAGGGAATAACTGAAGCTTTCTTT.

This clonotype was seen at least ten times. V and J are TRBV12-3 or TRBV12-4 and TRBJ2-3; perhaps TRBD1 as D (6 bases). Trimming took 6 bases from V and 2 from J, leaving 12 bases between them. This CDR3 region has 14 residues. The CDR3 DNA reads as TGTGCCAGCAGACTGGACAGTTCCACAGATACGCAGTATTTT. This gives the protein CASRLDSSTDTQYF.

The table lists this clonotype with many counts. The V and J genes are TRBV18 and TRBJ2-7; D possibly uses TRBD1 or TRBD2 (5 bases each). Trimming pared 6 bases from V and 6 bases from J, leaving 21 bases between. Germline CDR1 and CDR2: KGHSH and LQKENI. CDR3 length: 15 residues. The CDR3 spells CASSGTQGPVPEQYF. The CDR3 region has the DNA TGTGCCAGCTCGGGGACCCAGGGTCCGGTCCCCGAGCAGTACTTC.

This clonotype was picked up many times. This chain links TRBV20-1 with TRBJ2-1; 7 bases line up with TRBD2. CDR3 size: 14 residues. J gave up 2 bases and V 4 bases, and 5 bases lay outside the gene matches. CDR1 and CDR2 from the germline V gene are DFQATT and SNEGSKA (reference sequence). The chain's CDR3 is CSATLGRAYNEQFF. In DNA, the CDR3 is TGCAGTGCTACCCTTGGGAGGGCCTACAATGAGCAGTTCTTC.

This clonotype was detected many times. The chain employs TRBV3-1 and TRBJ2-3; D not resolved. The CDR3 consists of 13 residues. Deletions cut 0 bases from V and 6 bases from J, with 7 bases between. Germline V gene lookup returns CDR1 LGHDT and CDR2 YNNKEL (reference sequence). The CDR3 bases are TGTGCCAGCAGCCAAGACCCGCCGGATACGCAGTATTTT. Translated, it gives CASSQDPPDTQYF.

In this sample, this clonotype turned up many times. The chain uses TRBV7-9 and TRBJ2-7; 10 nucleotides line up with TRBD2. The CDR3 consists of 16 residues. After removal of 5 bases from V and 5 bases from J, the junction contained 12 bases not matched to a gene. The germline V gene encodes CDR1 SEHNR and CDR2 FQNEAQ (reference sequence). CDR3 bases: TGTGCCAGCAGCCCTTTTAGCGGGAGGCTGAACCACGAGCAGTACTTC. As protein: CASSPFSGRLNHEQYF.

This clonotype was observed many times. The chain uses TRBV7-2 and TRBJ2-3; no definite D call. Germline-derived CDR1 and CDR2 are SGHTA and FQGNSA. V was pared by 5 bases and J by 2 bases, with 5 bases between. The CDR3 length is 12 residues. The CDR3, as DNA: TGTGCCAGCAGCCATCACACAGATACGCAGTATTTT. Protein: CASSHHTDTQYF.

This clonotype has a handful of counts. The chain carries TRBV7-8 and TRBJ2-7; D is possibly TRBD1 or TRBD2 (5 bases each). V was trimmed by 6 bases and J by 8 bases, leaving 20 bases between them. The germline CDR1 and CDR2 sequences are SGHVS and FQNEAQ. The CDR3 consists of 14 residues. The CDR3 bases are TGTGCCAGCAGGGGGGTAGGAGTTGGTCTCAAGCAGTACTTC. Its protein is CASRGVGVGLKQYF.

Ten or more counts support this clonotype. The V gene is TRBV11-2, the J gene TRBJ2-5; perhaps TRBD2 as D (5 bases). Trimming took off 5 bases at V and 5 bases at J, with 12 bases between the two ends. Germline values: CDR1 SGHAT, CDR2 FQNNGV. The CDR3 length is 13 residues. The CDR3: CASSPGFRETQYF. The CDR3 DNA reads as TGTGCCAGCAGCCCGGGGTTCAGGGAGACCCAGTACTTC.

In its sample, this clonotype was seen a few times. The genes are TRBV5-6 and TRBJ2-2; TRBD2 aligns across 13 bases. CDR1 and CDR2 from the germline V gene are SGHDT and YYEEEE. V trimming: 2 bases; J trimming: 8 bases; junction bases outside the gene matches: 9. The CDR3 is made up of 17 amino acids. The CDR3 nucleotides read TGTGCCAGCAGCTTTCGGACTAGCGGGAGTTCGATGGGGGAGCTGTTTTTT. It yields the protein CASSFRTSGSSMGELFF.

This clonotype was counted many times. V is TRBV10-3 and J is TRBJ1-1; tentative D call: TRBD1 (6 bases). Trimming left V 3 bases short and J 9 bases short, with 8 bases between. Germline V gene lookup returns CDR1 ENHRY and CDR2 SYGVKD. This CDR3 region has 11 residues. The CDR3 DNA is TGTGCCATCAGTGAACAGGGTAAAGCTTTCTTT. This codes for CAISEQGKAFF.

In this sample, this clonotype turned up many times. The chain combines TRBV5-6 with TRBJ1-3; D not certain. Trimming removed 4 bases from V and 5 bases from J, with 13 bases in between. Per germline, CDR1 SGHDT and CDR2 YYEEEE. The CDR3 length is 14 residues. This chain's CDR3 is CASSRHRSRNTIYF. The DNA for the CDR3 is TGTGCCAGCAGCCGACATCGTTCCAGAAACACCATATATTTT.

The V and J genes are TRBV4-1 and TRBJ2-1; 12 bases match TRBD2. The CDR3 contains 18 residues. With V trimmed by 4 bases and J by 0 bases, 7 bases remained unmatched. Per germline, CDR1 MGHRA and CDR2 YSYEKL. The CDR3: CASSRTMTSGSSYNEQFF. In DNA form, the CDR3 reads TGCGCCAGCAGCCGAACGATGACTAGCGGGAGCTCCTACAATGAGCAGTTCTTC.

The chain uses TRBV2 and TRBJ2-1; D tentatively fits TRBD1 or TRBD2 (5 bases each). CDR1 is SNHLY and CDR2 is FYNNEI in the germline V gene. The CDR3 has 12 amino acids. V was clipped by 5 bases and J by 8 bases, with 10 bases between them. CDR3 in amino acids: CASSRLGDEQFF. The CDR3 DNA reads TGTGCCAGCAGTCGACTGGGGGATGAGCAGTTCTTC.

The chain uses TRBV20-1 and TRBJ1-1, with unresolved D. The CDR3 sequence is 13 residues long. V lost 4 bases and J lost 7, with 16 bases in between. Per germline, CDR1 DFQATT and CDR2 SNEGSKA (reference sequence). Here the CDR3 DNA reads TGCAGTGCTATTTATCCCGGAGGGAATGAAGCTTTCTTT. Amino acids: CSAIYPGGNEAFF.

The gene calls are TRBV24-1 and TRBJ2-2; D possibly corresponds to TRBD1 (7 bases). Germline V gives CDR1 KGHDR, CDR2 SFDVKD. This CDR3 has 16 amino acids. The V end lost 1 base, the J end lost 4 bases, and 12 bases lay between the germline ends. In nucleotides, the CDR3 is TGTGCCACCAGTGATTTCTCTCAGGGGGGCACCGGGGAGCTGTTTTTT. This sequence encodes CATSDFSQGGTGELFF.

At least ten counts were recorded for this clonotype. CDR3 protein: CSARAGHPYEQYF. For the CDR3, the DNA is TGCAGTGCTAGGGCGGGACACCCCTACGAGCAGTACTTC. The chain carries TRBV20-1 and TRBJ2-7; D is tentatively TRBD1 or TRBD2 (6 bases each). There are 13 residues in the CDR3. Trimming left V 3 bases short and J 2 bases short, with 11 bases between. Germline V gives CDR1 DFQATT, CDR2 SNEGSKA (reference sequence).

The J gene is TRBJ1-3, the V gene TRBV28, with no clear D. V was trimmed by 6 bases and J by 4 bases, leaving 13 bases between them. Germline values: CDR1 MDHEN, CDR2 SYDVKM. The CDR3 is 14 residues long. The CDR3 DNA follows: TGTGCCAGCAGCCTACGGGAGGCCGGAAACACCATATATTTT. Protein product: CASSLREAGNTIYF.